Below, one T cell receptor beta chain is given with its context. Generated by immunoSEQ multiplex PCR, the TCRdb table keeps only in-frame clones and is missing some. The sample has roughly 90,000 clones, around 92% seen once; the top ten hold 2.2%. The CDR3 covers 13 residues. Germline-derived CDR1 and CDR2 are SQVTM and ANQGSEA. V dropped 2 bases and J dropped 8; count of bases not matched to a gene: 6. The data originate from a study of T cell changes during pregnancy in multiple sclerosis. This receptor was identified in a female donor with multiple sclerosis, enrolled in a pregnancy study. The rearrangement links TRBV29-1 to TRBJ1-3; TRBD1 agrees at 7 bases. The starting material was peripheral blood, obtained in the third trimester of pregnancy. For the CDR3, the DNA is TGCAGCGTTGAACGGACAGGATCTCACACCATATATTTT. Amino acid sequence: CSVERTGSHTIYF. Variable domain in full (rest from reference TRBV29-1 and TRBJ1-3): SAVISQKPSRDICQRGTSLTIQCQVDSQVTMMFWYRQQPGQSLTLIATANQGSEATYESGFVIDKFPISRPNLTFSTLTVSNMSPEDSSIYLCSVERTGSHTIYFGEGSWLTVV.